These T cell receptor beta chains were read from a single sample in a study of blood T cells in healthy people across ages. TCRdb independently ran MiXCR on the 5' RACE reads; one entry per CDR3 protein. This sample has some 860,000 distinct CDR3 sequences, with around 50% found just once. The sample comprised blood. The receptors were sampled from a man aged 40-55 years in good health. Both conserved end residues are part of each CDR3. D genes are given only for firm matches. Size tells how often a clone was seen (once, few, many) or the class of an expanded clone, and some rows leave it out.

J gene,clone size,D gene,V gene,CDR3 protein,CDR3 DNA
TRBJ2-1,NA,TRBD1,TRBV12-3/TRBV12-4,CASSSPRTGGNEQFF,TGTGCCAGCAGTTCCCCGAGGACAGGGGGGAATGAGCAGTTCTTC
TRBJ2-7,NA,NA,TRBV28,CASRPLDPYEQYF,TGTGCCAGCAGACCCCTTGACCCCTACGAGCAGTACTTC
TRBJ2-7,NA,NA,TRBV6-5,CASSSSGTSYEQYF,TGTGCCAGCAGCTCTTCCGGGACCTCATACGAGCAGTACTTC
TRBJ2-5,NA,TRBD1,TRBV28,CASSTTGGDVTQYF,TGTGCCAGCAGTACCACAGGGGGCGATGTGACCCAGTACTTC
TRBJ1-2,few,NA,TRBV29-1,CSVLFAYGYTF,TGCAGCGTTCTATTTGCTTATGGCTACACCTTC
TRBJ1-5,NA,NA,TRBV20-1,CSAREGGVGHF,TGCAGTGCTAGAGAAGGTGGGGTTGGGCATTTT
TRBJ2-7,NA,TRBD1,TRBV27,CASSSPGQGAYEQYF,TGTGCCAGCAGTTCCCCGGGACAGGGTGCCTACGAGCAGTACTTC
TRBJ2-7,NA,NA,TRBV21-1,CASSTELKDGKTYEQYF,TGTGCCAGCAGCACAGAACTAAAGGACGGGAAGACCTACGAGCAGTACTTC
TRBJ2-7,few,NA,TRBV15,CATSRDLGVGSYEQYF,TGTGCCACCAGCAGAGATCTCGGGGTGGGGTCCTACGAGCAGTACTTC
TRBJ2-3,NA,NA,TRBV20-1,CSATDPRGGTDTQYF,TGCAGTGCGACCGACCCCAGGGGGGGGACAGATACGCAGTATTTT
TRBJ2-3,NA,TRBD1,TRBV7-2,CASSLAQDRGRYTQYF,TGTGCCAGCAGCTTAGCCCAGGACAGGGGGCGGTATACGCAGTATTTT
TRBJ1-2,NA,NA,TRBV28,CASSFINYGYTF,TGTGCCAGCAGTTTTATCAACTATGGCTACACCTTC
TRBJ2-7,few,NA,TRBV9,CASGSPRQYF,TGTGCCAGCGGGTCGCCACGGCAGTACTTC
TRBJ2-7,once,NA,TRBV6-5,CVSTHSTTYNEQYF,TGTGTCAGCACCCACAGTACCACCTACAATGAGCAGTACTTC
TRBJ2-1,NA,TRBD1,TRBV7-8,CASSGHRDRGLNEQFF,TGTGCCAGCAGCGGCCACCGGGACAGGGGGCTCAATGAGCAGTTCTTC
TRBJ2-5,NA,TRBD1,TRBV28,CASSLGRGRGETQYF,TGTGCCAGCAGTTTGGGCAGGGGGCGCGGGGAGACCCAGTACTTC
TRBJ2-5,NA,NA,TRBV4-1,CASSQHLQLQETQYF,TGCGCCAGCAGCCAACATTTACAGTTACAAGAGACCCAGTACTTC
TRBJ2-5,NA,TRBD2,TRBV6-5,CASSQTSGVFSEQYF,TGTGCCAGCAGTCAGACTAGCGGGGTGTTTAGTGAGCAGTACTTC
TRBJ1-1,few,NA,TRBV20-1,CSVRKSGTEAFF,TGCAGTGTCAGGAAGTCGGGCACTGAAGCTTTCTTT
TRBJ2-4,NA,TRBD2,TRBV3-1,CASSHHRQLAYIQYF,TGCGCCAGCAGCCACCACCGACAACTAGCGTACATTCAGTACTTC